The next 2 T cell receptor beta chains were all read from a single sample in a study of regulatory T cells in long-lasting Graves disease. Stated time point: persistent/refractory GD, antithyroid drugs over 5 years with positive TRAb. Isolated PBMC RNA provided the starting material for the TCR library. iRepertoire HTBI primers and Arm-PCR of CDR3 regions built TCR beta libraries. TCRdb fed the multiplex PCR reads into MiXCR, producing one record per CDR3 protein. The sample comprises hundreds of thousands of distinct CDR3 sequences, about 30% of which are singletons, and around 40% rests with the top ten. Here the sequenced sample was peripheral blood mononuclear cells (PBMCs), taken when the disease was refractory, from a patient treated with antithyroid drugs. Receptors were obtained from a female donor with Graves disease.

The V gene is TRBV30, the J gene TRBJ1-4; D is uncertain. V was cut by 1 base and J by 7 bases, with 19 bases left in between. Germline CDR1 is GTSNPN and CDR2 is SVGIG (reference sequence). The CDR3 is 16 residues long. The CDR3 sequence: CAWSGKTAGGTEKLFF. The CDR3 nucleotides are TGTGCCTGGAGTGGTAAAACGGCAGGTGGAACTGAAAAACTGTTTTTT.

The DNA for the CDR3 is TGTGCCAGCTGTTACCCGGGATCGCGTTCACCCCTCCACTTT. This sequence encodes CASCYPGSRSPLHF. The J gene is TRBJ1-6, the V gene TRBV7-2; D unresolved. Germline V gene sequence: CDR1 SGHTA, CDR2 FQGNSA. The CDR3 consists of 14 residues. Trimming cost V 8 bases and J 9 bases, with 17 bases left between them.